Given below is one TCR beta chain in context. Its antigen is not identified. TCRdb re-called the reads with MiXCR, one entry per CDR3 protein. In the table there are under 500,000 distinct CDR3 sequences, about 42% of which are singletons. These data originate in a study of T cell repertoires in cytomegalovirus infection. Study summary: Recently identified HLA-C-restricted CMV epitopes and well-studied HLA-B-restricted CMV epitopes were used by the study. CMV infection plus the matching HLA type was flagged by public TCR beta signatures.

The study, taken as a whole, reports: The ex vivo response was dominated by HLA-C-restricted CMV-specific TCR beta clonotypes.

The source material was cultured PBMCs, sampled from culture after CMV antigen stimulation. This TCR was sampled from a human donor in good health (CMV status not recorded). Some clones in this sample may be carry-over from other donors' samples.

This CDR3 reads CSAQPLGLATDTQYF. CDR3 coding DNA: TGCAGTGCTCAACCTTTGGGACTAGCGACGGATACGCAGTATTTT. The chain joins TRBV20-1 to TRBJ2-3; 10 bases map to TRBD2. V lost 5 bases to trimming and J lost 6 bases; unmatched junction nucleotides: 11. Germline CDR1 reads DFQATT; CDR2 reads SNEGSKA (reference sequence). This CDR3 region has 15 residues.